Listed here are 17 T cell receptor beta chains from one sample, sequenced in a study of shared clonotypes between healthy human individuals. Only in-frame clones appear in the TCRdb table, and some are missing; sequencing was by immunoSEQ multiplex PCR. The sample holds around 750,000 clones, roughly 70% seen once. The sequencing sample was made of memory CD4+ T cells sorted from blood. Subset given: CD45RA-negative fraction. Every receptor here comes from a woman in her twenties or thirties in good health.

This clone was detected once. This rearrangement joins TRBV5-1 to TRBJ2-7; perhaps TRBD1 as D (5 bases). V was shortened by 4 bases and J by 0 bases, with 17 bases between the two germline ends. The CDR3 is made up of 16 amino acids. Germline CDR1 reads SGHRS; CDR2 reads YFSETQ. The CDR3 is CASSQIQAASSYEQYF. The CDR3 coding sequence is TGCGCCAGCAGCCAGATACAGGCAGCCAGCTCCTACGAGCAGTACTTC.

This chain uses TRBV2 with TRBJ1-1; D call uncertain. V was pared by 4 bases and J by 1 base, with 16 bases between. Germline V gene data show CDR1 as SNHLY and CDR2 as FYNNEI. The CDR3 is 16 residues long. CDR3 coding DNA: TGTGCCAGCAGTGCCGACCAAATATTAACGAACACTGAAGCTTTCTTT. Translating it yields CASSADQILTNTEAFF.

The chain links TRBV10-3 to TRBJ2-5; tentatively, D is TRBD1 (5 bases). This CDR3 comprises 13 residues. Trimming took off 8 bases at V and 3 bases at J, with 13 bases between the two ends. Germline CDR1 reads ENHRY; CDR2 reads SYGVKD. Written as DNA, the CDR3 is TGTGCCATCGGCTGGGGCCCCAAAGAGACCCAGTACTTC. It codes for CAIGWGPKETQYF.

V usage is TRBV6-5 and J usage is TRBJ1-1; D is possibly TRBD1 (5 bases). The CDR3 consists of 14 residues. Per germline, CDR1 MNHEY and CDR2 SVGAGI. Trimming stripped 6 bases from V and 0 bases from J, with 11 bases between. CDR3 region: CASRPGRMNTEAFF. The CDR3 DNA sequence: TGTGCCAGCAGGCCGGGACGGATGAACACTGAAGCTTTCTTT.

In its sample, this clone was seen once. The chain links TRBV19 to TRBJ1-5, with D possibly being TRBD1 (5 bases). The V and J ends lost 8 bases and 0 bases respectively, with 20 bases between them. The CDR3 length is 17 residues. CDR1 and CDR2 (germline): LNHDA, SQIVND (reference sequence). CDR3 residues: CASRGGNSVDSNQPQHF. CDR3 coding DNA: TGTGCCAGTCGGGGCGGGAACTCGGTGGATAGCAATCAGCCCCAGCATTTT.

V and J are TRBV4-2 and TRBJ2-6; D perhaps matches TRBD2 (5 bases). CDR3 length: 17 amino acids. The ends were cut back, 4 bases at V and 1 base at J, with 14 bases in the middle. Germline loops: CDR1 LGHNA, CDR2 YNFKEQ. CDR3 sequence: CASSPQGLRSGANVLTF. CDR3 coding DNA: TGTGCCAGCAGCCCTCAAGGACTCCGGTCTGGGGCCAACGTCCTGACTTTC.

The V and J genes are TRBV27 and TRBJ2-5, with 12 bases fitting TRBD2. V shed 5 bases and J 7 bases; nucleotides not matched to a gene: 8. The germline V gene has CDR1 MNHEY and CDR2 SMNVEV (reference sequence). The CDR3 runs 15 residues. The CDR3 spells CASSGRTSGDGTQYF. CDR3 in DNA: TGTGCCAGCAGTGGCCGGACTAGCGGGGATGGGACCCAGTACTTC.

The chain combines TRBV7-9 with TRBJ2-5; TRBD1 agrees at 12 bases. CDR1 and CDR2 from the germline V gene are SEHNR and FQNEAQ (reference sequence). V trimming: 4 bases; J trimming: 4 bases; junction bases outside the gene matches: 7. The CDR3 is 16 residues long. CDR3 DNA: TGTGCCAGCAGCTCACAAGGGACAGGGGGCGTAGAGACCCAGTACTTC. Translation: CASSSQGTGGVETQYF. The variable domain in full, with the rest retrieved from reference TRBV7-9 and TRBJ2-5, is DTGVSQNPRHKITKRGQNVTFRCDPISEHNRLYWYRQTLGQGPEFLTYFQNEAQLEKSRLLSDRFSAERPKGSFSTLEIQRTEQGDSAMYLCASSSQGTGGVETQYFGPGTRLLVL.

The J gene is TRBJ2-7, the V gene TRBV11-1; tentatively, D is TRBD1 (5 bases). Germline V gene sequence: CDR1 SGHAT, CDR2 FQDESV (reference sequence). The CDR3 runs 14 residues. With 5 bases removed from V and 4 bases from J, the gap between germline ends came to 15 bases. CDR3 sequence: CASSRFDTGYEQYF. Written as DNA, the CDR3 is TGTGCCAGCAGCCGTTTTGATACAGGTTACGAGCAGTACTTC.

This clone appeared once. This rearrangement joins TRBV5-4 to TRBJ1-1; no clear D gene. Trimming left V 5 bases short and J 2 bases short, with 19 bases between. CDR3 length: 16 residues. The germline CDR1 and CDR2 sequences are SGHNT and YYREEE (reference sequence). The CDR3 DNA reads TGTGCCAGCAGTAGGGCAGGAGGAAGAGGTAACACTGAAGCTTTCTTT. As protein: CASSRAGGRGNTEAFF. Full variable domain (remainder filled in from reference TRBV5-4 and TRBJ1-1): ETGVTQSPTHLIKTRGQQVTLRCSSQSGHNTVSWYQQALGQGPQFIFQYYREEENGRGNFPPRFSGLQFPNYSSELNVNALELDDSALYLCASSRAGGRGNTEAFFGQGTRLTVV.

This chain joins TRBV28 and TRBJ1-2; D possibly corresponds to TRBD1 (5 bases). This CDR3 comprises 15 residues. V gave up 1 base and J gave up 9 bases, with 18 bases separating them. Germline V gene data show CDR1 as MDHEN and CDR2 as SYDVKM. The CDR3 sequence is CASSLYGAHGGSYTF. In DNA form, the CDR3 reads TGTGCCAGCAGTTTATATGGGGCCCACGGAGGGAGCTACACCTTC.

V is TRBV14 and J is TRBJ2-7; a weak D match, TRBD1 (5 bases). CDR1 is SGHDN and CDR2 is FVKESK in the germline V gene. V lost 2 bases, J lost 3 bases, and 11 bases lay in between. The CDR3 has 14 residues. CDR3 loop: CASSQQGLNYEQYF. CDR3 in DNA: TGTGCCAGCAGCCAACAGGGATTAAACTACGAGCAGTACTTC.

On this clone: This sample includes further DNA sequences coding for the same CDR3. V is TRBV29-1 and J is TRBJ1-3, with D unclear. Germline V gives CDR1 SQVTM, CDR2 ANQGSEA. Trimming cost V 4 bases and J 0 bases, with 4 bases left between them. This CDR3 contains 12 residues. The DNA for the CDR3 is TGCAGCGTTGGAGGCTCTGGAAACACCATATATTTT. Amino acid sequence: CSVGGSGNTIYF.

The CDR3, as DNA: TGCGCCAGCAGCCAAGGGGACTCCCGCCCCGAGCAGTACTTC. Residues: CASSQGDSRPEQYF. This chain joins TRBV4-1 and TRBJ2-7, with TRBD2 as a possible D gene (6 bases). This CDR3 is 14 amino acids long. The V gene's germline CDR1 is MGHRA and CDR2 YSYEKL. Deletions cut 1 base from V and 6 bases from J, with 13 bases between.

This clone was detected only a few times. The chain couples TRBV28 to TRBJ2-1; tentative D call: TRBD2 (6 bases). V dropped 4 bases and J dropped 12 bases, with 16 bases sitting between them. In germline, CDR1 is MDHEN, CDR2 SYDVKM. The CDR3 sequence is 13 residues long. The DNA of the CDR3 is TGTGCCAGCAGTTCCCCCCTTGCTAGCGTGCAGTTCTTC. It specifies CASSSPLASVQFF.

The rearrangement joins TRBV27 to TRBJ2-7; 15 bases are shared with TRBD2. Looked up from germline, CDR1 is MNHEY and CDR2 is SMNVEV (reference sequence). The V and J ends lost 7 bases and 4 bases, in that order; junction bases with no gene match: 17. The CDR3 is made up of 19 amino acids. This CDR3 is CASTGGPGLAGGPTYEQYF. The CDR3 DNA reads TGTGCCAGCACCGGAGGACCGGGACTAGCGGGAGGCCCGACGTACGAGCAGTACTTC.

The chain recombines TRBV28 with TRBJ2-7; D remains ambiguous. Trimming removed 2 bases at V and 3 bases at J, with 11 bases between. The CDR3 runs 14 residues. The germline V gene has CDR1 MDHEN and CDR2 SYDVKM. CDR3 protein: CASSLGLGFYEQYF. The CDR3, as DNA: TGTGCCAGCAGTTTAGGGTTGGGTTTCTACGAGCAGTACTTC.